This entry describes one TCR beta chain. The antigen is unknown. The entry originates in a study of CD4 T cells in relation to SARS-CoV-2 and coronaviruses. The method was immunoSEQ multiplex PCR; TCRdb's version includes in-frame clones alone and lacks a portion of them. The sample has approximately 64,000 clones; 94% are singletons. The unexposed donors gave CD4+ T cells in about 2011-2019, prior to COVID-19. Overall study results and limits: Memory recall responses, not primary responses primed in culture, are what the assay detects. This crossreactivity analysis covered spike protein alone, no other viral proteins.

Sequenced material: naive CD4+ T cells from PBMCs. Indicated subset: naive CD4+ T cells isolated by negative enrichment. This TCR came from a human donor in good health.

The CDR3 spells CSASFNEQFF. DNA of the CDR3: TGCAGTGCTAGTTTTAATGAGCAGTTCTTC. This chain links TRBV20-1 with TRBJ2-1; D ambiguous. The CDR3 has 10 residues. V dropped 3 bases and J dropped 7 bases, with 4 bases sitting between them. Germline V gives CDR1 DFQATT, CDR2 SNEGSKA (reference sequence).